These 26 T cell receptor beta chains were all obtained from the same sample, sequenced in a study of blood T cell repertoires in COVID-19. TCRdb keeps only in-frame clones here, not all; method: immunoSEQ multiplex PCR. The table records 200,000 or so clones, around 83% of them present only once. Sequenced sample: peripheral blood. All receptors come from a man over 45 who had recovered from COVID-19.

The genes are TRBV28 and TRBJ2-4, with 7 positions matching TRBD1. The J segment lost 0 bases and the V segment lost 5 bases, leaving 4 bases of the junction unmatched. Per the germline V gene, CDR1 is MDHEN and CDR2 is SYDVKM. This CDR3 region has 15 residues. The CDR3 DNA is TGTGCCAGCAGTGAGGGACAGCTAGCCAAAAACATTCAGTACTTC. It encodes CASSEGQLAKNIQYF.

The CDR3 nucleotides read TGTGCCAGCAGTCACGGAACAGGGGTCTACGAGCAGTACTTC. It specifies CASSHGTGVYEQYF. V usage is TRBV5-4 and J usage is TRBJ2-7, with TRBD1 matching 7 bases. The CDR3 extends over 14 amino acids. The germline CDR1 and CDR2 sequences are SGHNT and YYREEE (reference sequence). V trimming: 5 bases; J trimming: 3 bases; junction bases outside the gene matches: 8. Full variable domain (missing parts from reference TRBV5-4 and TRBJ2-7): ETGVTQSPTHLIKTRGQQVTLRCSSQSGHNTVSWYQQALGQGPQFIFQYYREEENGRGNFPPRFSGLQFPNYSSELNVNALELDDSALYLCASSHGTGVYEQYFGPGTRLTVT.

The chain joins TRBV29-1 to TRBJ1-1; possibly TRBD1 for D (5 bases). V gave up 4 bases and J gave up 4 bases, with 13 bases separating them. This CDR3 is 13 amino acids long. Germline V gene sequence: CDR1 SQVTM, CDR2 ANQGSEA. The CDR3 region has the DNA TGCAGCGTTGGCGGGGGTACAGGCACTGAAGCTTTCTTT. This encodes CSVGGGTGTEAFF.

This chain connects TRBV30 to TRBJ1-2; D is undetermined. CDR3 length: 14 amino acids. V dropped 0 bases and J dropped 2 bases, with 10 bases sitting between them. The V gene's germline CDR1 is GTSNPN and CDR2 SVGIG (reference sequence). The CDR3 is CAWSVGRQNYGYTF. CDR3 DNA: TGTGCCTGGAGTGTCGGAAGACAAAACTATGGCTACACCTTC.

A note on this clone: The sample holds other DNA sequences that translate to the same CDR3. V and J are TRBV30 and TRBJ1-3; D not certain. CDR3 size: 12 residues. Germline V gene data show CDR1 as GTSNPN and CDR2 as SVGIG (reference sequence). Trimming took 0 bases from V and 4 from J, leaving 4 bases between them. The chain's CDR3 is CAWSVQGNTIYF. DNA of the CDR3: TGTGCCTGGAGTGTCCAGGGAAACACCATATATTTT.

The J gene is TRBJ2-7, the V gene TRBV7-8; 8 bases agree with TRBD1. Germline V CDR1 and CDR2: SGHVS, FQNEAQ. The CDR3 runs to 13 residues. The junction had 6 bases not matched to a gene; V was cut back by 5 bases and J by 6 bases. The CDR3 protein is CASSGPDRVEQYF. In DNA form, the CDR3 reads TGTGCCAGCAGCGGCCCGGACAGGGTCGAGCAGTACTTC.

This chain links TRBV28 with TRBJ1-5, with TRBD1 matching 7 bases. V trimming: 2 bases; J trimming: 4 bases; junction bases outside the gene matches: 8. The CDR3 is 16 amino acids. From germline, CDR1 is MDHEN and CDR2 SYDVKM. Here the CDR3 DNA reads TGTGCCAGCAGTTTAAGGGGGCAGGGCAGGAATCAGCCCCAGCATTTT. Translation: CASSLRGQGRNQPQHF.

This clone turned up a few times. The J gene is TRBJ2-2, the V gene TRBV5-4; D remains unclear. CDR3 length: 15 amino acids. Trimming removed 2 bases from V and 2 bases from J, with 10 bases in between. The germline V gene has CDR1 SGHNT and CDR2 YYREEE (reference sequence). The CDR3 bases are TGTGCCAGCAGCTTTACACCAGTAAACACCGGGGAGCTGTTTTTT. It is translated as CASSFTPVNTGELFF.

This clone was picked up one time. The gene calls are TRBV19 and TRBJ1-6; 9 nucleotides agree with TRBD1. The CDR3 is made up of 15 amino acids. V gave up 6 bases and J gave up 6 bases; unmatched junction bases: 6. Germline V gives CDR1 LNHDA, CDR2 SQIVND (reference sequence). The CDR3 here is CASSRQGVPNSPLHF. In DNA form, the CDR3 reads TGTGCCAGTAGCCGACAGGGGGTGCCTAATTCACCCCTCCACTTT.

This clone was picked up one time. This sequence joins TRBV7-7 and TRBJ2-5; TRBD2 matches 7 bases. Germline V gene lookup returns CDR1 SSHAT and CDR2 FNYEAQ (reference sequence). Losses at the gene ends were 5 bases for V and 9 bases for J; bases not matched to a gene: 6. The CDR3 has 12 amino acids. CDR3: CASSPNGGSQYF. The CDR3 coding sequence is TGTGCCAGCAGCCCCAACGGGGGGTCCCAGTACTTC.

The CDR3 coding sequence is TGCAGCGTTGACTCAGGCTCGGGGGAGACCCAGTACTTC. It yields the protein CSVDSGSGETQYF. The chain combines TRBV29-1 with TRBJ2-5, with a weak D call TRBD2 (5 bases). Germline CDR1 SQVTM, CDR2 ANQGSEA. The CDR3 spans 13 residues. Trimming took 3 bases from V and 5 from J, leaving 13 bases between them.

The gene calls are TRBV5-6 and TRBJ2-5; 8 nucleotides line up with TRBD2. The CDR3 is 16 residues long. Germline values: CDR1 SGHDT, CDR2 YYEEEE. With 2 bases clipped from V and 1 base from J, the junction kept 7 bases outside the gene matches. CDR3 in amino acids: CASSFSELAAQETQYF. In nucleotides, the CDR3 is TGTGCCAGCAGCTTCTCAGAACTAGCGGCCCAAGAGACCCAGTACTTC.

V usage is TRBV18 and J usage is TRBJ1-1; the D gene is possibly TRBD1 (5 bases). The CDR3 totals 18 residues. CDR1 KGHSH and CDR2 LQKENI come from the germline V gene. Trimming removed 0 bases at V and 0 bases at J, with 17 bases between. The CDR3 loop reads CASSPPPSTGFMNTEAFF. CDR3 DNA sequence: TGTGCCAGCTCACCACCTCCGAGCACAGGATTCATGAACACTGAAGCTTTCTTT.

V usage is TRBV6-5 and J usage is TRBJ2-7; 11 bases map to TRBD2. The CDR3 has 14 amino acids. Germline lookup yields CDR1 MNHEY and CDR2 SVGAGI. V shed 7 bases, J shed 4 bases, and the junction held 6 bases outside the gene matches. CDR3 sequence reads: CASTQLAGGYEQYF. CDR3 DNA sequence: TGTGCCAGCACCCAGCTAGCGGGAGGTTACGAGCAGTACTTC.

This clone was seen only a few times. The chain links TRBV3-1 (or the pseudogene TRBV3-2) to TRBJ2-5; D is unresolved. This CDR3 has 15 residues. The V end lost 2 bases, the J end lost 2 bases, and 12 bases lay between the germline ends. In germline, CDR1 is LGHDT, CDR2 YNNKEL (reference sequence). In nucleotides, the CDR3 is TGTGCCAGCAGCCAACCGGGTCGCCCTCAAGAGACCCAGTACTTC. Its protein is CASSQPGRPQETQYF.

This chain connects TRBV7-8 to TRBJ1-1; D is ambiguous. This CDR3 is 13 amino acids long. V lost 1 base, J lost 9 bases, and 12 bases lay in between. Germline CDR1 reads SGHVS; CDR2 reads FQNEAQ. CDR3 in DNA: TGTGCCAGCAGCTTAGGCGGTGTCGGAAAAGCTTTCTTT. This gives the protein CASSLGGVGKAFF. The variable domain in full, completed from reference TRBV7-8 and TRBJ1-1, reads GAGVSQSPRYKVAKRGQDVALRCDPISGHVSLFWYQQALGQGPEFLTYFQNEAQLDKSGLPSDRFFAERPEGSVSTLKIQRTQQEDSAVYLCASSLGGVGKAFFGQGTRLTVV.

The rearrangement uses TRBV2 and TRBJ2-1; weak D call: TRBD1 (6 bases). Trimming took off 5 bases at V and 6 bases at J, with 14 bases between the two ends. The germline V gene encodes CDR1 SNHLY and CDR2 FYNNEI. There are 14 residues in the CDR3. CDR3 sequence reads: CASSLQGPRNEQFF. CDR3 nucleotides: TGTGCCAGCAGTCTACAGGGACCCCGCAATGAGCAGTTCTTC.

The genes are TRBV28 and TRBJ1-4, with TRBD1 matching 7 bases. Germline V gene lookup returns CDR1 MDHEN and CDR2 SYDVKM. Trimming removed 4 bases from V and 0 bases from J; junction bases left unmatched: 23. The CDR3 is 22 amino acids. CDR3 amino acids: CASSSLVLTGKGPFATNEKLFF. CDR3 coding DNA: TGTGCCAGCAGTTCCCTAGTATTGACAGGGAAGGGACCTTTTGCAACTAATGAAAAACTGTTTTTT.

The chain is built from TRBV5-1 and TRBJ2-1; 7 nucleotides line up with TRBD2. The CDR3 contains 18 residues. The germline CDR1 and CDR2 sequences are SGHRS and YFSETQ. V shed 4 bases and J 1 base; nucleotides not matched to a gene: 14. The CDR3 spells CASSTSSGQRRSYNEQFF. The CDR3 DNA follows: TGCGCCAGCAGCACTTCTAGCGGCCAACGCCGATCCTACAATGAGCAGTTCTTC.

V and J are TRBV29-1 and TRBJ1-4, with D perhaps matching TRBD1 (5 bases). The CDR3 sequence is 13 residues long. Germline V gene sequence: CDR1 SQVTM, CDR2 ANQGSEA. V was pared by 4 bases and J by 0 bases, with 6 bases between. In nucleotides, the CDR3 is TGCAGCGTTGGGGGGGCAACTAATGAAAAACTGTTTTTT. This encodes CSVGGATNEKLFF.

The CDR3 is CSVEEEGAVGYGYTF. DNA of the CDR3: TGCAGCGTTGAAGAGGAGGGGGCGGTAGGCTATGGCTACACCTTC. The gene calls are TRBV29-1 and TRBJ1-2; the match to TRBD1 covers 7 bases. The germline gives CDR1 SQVTM, CDR2 ANQGSEA. CDR3 length equals 15 residues. Germline trimming cut 0 bases from V and 4 bases from J; bases unmatched to any gene: 8.

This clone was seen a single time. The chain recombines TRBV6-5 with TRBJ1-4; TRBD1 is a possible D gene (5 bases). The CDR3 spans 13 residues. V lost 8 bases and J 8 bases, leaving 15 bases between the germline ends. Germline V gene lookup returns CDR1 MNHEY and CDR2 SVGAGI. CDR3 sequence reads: CASAWRGREKLFF. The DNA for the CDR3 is TGTGCCAGCGCTTGGAGGGGACGGGAAAAACTGTTTTTT.

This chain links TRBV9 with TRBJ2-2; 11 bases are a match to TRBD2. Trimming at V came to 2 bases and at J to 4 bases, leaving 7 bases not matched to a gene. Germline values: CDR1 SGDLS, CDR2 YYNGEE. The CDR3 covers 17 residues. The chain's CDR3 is CASSVGLAGGGTGELFF. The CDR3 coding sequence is TGTGCCAGCAGCGTGGGTCTAGCGGGAGGCGGCACCGGGGAGCTGTTTTTT. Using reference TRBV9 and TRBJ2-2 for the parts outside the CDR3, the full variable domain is DSGVTQTPKHLITATGQRVTLRCSPRSGDLSVYWYQQSLDQGLQFLIQYYNGEERAKGNILERFSAQQFPDLHSELNLSSLELGDSALYFCASSVGLAGGGTGELFFGEGSRLTVL.

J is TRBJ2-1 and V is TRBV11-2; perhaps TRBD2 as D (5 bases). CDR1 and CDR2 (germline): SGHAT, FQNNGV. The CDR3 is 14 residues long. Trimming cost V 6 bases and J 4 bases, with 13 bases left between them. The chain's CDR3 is CASSQLSGYNEQFF. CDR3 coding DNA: TGTGCCAGCAGTCAGCTCTCGGGGTACAATGAGCAGTTCTTC.

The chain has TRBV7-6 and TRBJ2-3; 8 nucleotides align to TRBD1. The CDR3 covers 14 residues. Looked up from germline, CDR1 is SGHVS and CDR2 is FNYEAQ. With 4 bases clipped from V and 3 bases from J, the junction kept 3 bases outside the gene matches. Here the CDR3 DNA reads TGTGCCAGCAGCTCGGACAGGGTGACAGATACGCAGTATTTT. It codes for CASSSDRVTDTQYF.

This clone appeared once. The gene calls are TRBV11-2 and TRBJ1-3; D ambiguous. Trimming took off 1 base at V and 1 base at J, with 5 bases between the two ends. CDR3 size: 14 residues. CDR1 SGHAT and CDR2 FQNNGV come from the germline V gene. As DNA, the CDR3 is TGTGCCAGCAGCTTAGGGCAGTCTGGAAACACCATATATTTT. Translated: CASSLGQSGNTIYF.